Below, 20 T cell receptor beta chains from the same sample are listed, as sequenced in a study of T cells after yellow fever vaccination. One entry per CDR3 protein, called by TCRdb with MiXCR from the 5' RACE reads. The data show a few hundred thousand distinct CDR3 sequences, with roughly 5% seen just once and under 3.5% held by the top ten. The input for sequencing was CD4+ T cells sorted from PBMCs, taken on the day of the yellow fever booster vaccination. The receptors come from a man between 18 and 35 years old who received the YFV17D yellow fever vaccine.

The chain is built from TRBV18 and TRBJ1-5; D is perhaps TRBD1 (5 bases). Trimming shortened V by 3 bases and J by 3 bases, and 9 bases separated the two germline ends. This CDR3 is 14 amino acids long. CDR1 is KGHSH and CDR2 is LQKENI in the germline V gene. For the CDR3, the DNA is TGTGCCAGCTCACCGGGACTGACCAATCAGCCCCAGCATTTT. Translated: CASSPGLTNQPQHF.

The chain links TRBV9 to TRBJ1-3; no firm D call. Trimming took off 3 bases at V and 4 bases at J, with 5 bases between the two ends. Germline V gene sequence: CDR1 SGDLS, CDR2 YYNGEE. The CDR3 is 12 residues long. The CDR3 nucleotides read TGTGCCAGCAGCGCCGTAGGAAACACCATATATTTT. Protein sequence: CASSAVGNTIYF.

In its sample, this clonotype was seen many times. This chain joins TRBV12-3 or TRBV12-4 and TRBJ2-3; D ambiguous. V was clipped by 5 bases and J by 6 bases, with 9 bases between them. The CDR3 has 12 amino acids. The CDR3 loop reads CASSLRSDTQYF. The DNA of the CDR3 is TGTGCCAGCAGTCTGCGGTCTGATACGCAGTATTTT.

Ten or more counts support this clonotype. This rearrangement joins TRBV28 to TRBJ2-7; 9 bases fit TRBD1. Germline trimming cut 4 bases from V and 7 bases from J; bases unmatched to any gene: 11. The CDR3 totals 15 residues. Germline loops: CDR1 MDHEN, CDR2 SYDVKM. CDR3 nucleotide sequence: TGTGCCAGCAGTTCACAGGGGGCACGACGCGAAGAGCAGTACGTC. This codes for CASSSQGARREEQYV.

There are a few counts of this clonotype. This rearrangement joins TRBV6-6 to TRBJ2-7; tentatively, D is TRBD1 or TRBD2 (5 bases each). The V end lost 0 bases, the J end lost 4 bases, and 10 bases lay between the germline ends. The V gene's germline CDR1 is MNHNY and CDR2 SVGAGI (reference sequence). This CDR3 has 14 amino acids. The CDR3, as DNA: TGTGCCAGCAGTTACTCGCAGGGACCTTACGAGCAGTACGTC. Protein: CASSYSQGPYEQYV.

This chain connects TRBV5-5 to TRBJ1-2; possibly TRBD1 for D (6 bases). The CDR3 covers 14 residues. Germline V gives CDR1 SGHKS, CDR2 YYEKEE (reference sequence). V was cut by 7 bases and J by 7 bases, with 20 bases left in between. CDR3 protein: CASSARTVLGGYTF. CDR3 DNA sequence: TGTGCCAGCTCCGCCAGGACAGTCCTGGGTGGCTACACCTTC.

The table lists this clonotype with many counts. This chain connects TRBV29-1 to TRBJ1-2, with 7 bases fitting TRBD1. Per germline, CDR1 SQVTM and CDR2 ANQGSEA. The V and J ends lost 4 bases and 4 bases, in that order; junction bases with no gene match: 3. The CDR3 runs 12 residues. In nucleotides, the CDR3 is TGCAGCGTTGGGGCAGGGGGCTATGGCTACACCTTC. Protein sequence: CSVGAGGYGYTF.

V and J are TRBV7-3 and TRBJ2-1; D may be TRBD1 (5 bases). CDR1 and CDR2 from the germline V gene are SGHTA and FQGTGA. The CDR3 contains 17 residues. V was trimmed by 8 bases and J by 1 base, leaving 21 bases between them. CDR3 nucleotides: TGTGCCAGCTCCACCGGATTCAGGGAAGGGTCCTACAATGAGCAGTTCTTC. Translation: CASSTGFREGSYNEQFF.

The rearrangement uses TRBV5-1 and TRBJ2-2; 10 bases are shared with TRBD2. The CDR3 totals 15 residues. The germline gives CDR1 SGHRS, CDR2 YFSETQ. With 7 bases clipped from V and 5 bases from J, the junction kept 8 bases outside the gene matches. As DNA, the CDR3 is TGCGCCAGCCAACTAGCGGGGATCCCTACCGGGGAGCTGTTTTTT. Residues: CASQLAGIPTGELFF.

This clonotype came up a few times. The V call is TRBV5-5, the J call TRBJ1-2; D unclear. Germline values: CDR1 SGHKS, CDR2 YYEKEE (reference sequence). This CDR3 has 13 residues. V shed 1 base and J shed 4 bases, with 8 bases lying between them. The CDR3 reads CASSLRVRYGYTF. CDR3 in DNA: TGTGCCAGCAGCTTGAGGGTCCGCTATGGCTACACCTTC. The whole variable domain, filled in from reference TRBV5-5 and TRBJ1-2, reads DAGVTQSPTHLIKTRGQQVTLRCSPISGHKSVSWYQQVLGQGPQFIFQYYEKEERGRGNFPDRFSARQFPNYSSELNVNALLLGDSALYLCASSLRVRYGYTFGSGTRLTVV.

In this sample, this clonotype turned up a few times. The chain combines TRBV28 with TRBJ2-3; 10 bases map to TRBD2. Germline-derived CDR1 and CDR2 are MDHEN and SYDVKM. The CDR3 runs 14 residues. V gave up 5 bases and J gave up 4 bases; unmatched junction bases: 3. CDR3 protein: CASSRAGGSDTQYF. The CDR3 DNA sequence: TGTGCCAGCAGTCGAGCGGGGGGGTCAGATACGCAGTATTTT.

This clonotype was recorded a few times. This chain connects TRBV28 to TRBJ2-2; no reliable D call. The ends were cut back, 5 bases at V and 7 bases at J, with 11 bases in the middle. The CDR3 spans 13 residues. Germline lookup yields CDR1 MDHEN and CDR2 SYDVKM. CDR3 DNA: TGTGCCAGCAGTCCTGATAGGGTCGGGGAGCTGTTTTTT. Translating gives CASSPDRVGELFF. Together with reference TRBV28 and TRBJ2-2, the CDR3 gives the full variable domain: DVKVTQSSRYLVKRTGEKVFLECVQDMDHENMFWYRQDPGLGLRLIYFSYDVKMKEKGDIPEGYSVSREKKERFSLILESASTNQTSMYLCASSPDRVGELFFGEGSRLTVL.

V usage is TRBV7-6 and J usage is TRBJ1-2, with 7 bases fitting TRBD1. This CDR3 region has 14 residues. With V trimmed by 4 bases and J by 4 bases, 6 bases remained unmatched. Per the germline V gene, CDR1 is SGHVS and CDR2 is FNYEAQ. The CDR3 sequence is CASSSQGRGYGYTF. Here the CDR3 DNA reads TGTGCCAGCAGCTCACAGGGGAGGGGCTATGGCTACACCTTC.

This clonotype showed up many times. The chain uses TRBV12-3 or TRBV12-4 and TRBJ1-3; D remains ambiguous. The CDR3 extends over 14 amino acids. Trimming left V 2 bases short and J 0 bases short, with 5 bases between. The CDR3 is CASSLRHSGNTIYF. Written as DNA, the CDR3 is TGTGCCAGCAGTTTACGACACTCTGGAAACACCATATATTTT.

The V call is TRBV25-1, the J call TRBJ1-1; D ambiguous. Germline CDR1 is MGHDK and CDR2 is SYGVNS. Deletions cut 4 bases from V and 1 base from J, with 7 bases between. This CDR3 is 13 amino acids long. Written as DNA, the CDR3 is TGTGCCAGCAGTGTAACAGCGAACACTGAAGCTTTCTTT. Translation: CASSVTANTEAFF.

This clonotype appeared many times. The chain employs TRBV12-3 or TRBV12-4 and TRBJ1-1, with no clear D. CDR3 length: 14 residues. V lost 7 bases, J lost 5 bases, and 17 bases lay in between. As DNA, the CDR3 is TGTGCCAGCACCCGGGGTTTAGAGGGAACTGAAGCTTTCTTT. Protein product: CASTRGLEGTEAFF.

This clonotype was detected many times. The chain couples TRBV28 to TRBJ2-5; 12 nucleotides match TRBD2. The germline CDR1 and CDR2 sequences are MDHEN and SYDVKM. CDR3 size: 17 residues. The V segment lost 5 bases and the J segment 7 bases; nucleotides outside the gene matches: 14. The CDR3 nucleotides read TGTGCCAGCAGTCCACCTCATCTAGCGGGGGGGCGTGCGACCCAGTACTTC. Amino acids: CASSPPHLAGGRATQYF.

The CDR3 DNA follows: TGTGCCAGCAGGCCGGGGCTGTGGGGTGAAAAACTGTTTTTT. This translates into CASRPGLWGEKLFF. The V call is TRBV6-5, the J call TRBJ1-4, with D perhaps matching TRBD1 (5 bases). The length of the CDR3 is 14 residues. V lost 6 bases and J 7 bases, leaving 15 bases between the germline ends. Germline V CDR1 and CDR2: MNHEY, SVGAGI.

CDR3 in DNA: TGTGCCAGCTCACCGGTGGGCAGGGCGACCACTTACACCGGGGAGCTGTTTTTT. Translated, it gives CASSPVGRATTYTGELFF. The gene calls are TRBV18 and TRBJ2-2; a possible D gene is TRBD1 (5 bases). Germline V lookup: CDR1 KGHSH, CDR2 LQKENI. Deletions cut 3 bases from V and 3 bases from J, with 20 bases between. There are 18 residues in the CDR3.

V gene TRBV5-1 combines with J gene TRBJ2-5, with TRBD1 matching 7 bases. This CDR3 spans 15 amino acids. J was trimmed by 5 bases and V by 0 bases; bases with no gene match: 7. Germline V gene lookup returns CDR1 SGHRS and CDR2 YFSETQ. CDR3 DNA sequence: TGCGCCAGCAGCTTGGCGACAGGGTTTAGTGAGACCCAGTACTTC. It encodes CASSLATGFSETQYF.